The rows below give T cell receptor beta chains drawn from one sample of a study of shared clonotypes between healthy human individuals. Assay: immunoSEQ multiplex PCR; the TCRdb copy retains only in-frame clones and omits some. The data contain hundreds of thousands of clones, 90% to 97% of them singletons. The sample was naive CD4+ T cells sorted from blood. These receptors all come from a woman aged 30 to 39 in good health. The CDR3 runs from the conserved cysteine through the conserved F or W. The D gene is left open where the match is weak. Only some rows state a clone size, as once, few, many or a class for expanded clones.

CDR3 protein	CDR3 DNA	CDR3 length	clone size	D gene	V gene	J gene
CASSLDRGSGNTIYF	TGCGCCAGCAGCTTGGATCGGGGTTCTGGAAACACCATATATTTT	15	.	.	TRBV5-1	TRBJ1-3
CATEDRFNTEAFF	TGTGCCACCGAGGACAGGTTCAACACTGAAGCTTTCTTT	13	.	TRBD1	TRBV19	TRBJ1-1
CASSLLQGGNTIYF	TGTGCCAGCAGCTTGTTACAGGGGGGAAACACCATATATTTT	14	.	TRBD1	TRBV5-6	TRBJ1-3
CASTSDKASNEQYF	TGTGCCAGCACTTCGGACAAAGCCTCTAACGAGCAGTACTTC	14	.	.	TRBV28	TRBJ2-7
CASSTSQTAYEQYF	TGTGCCAGCAGCACGTCCCAGACCGCCTACGAGCAGTACTTC	14	.	.	TRBV7-7	TRBJ2-7
CASSIGLDYEQYF	TGCGCCAGCAGTATCGGACTAGACTACGAGCAGTACTTC	13	.	TRBD2	TRBV5-1	TRBJ2-7
CASSRGGEQYF	TGTGCCAGCAGCCGGGGCGGCGAGCAGTACTTC	11	.	.	TRBV28	TRBJ2-7
CASKSHGLAGYEQYF	TGTGCCAGCAAGTCCCATGGACTAGCGGGTTACGAGCAGTACTTC	15	few	TRBD2	TRBV5-6	TRBJ2-7
CASSLRLAGGGETQYF	TGCGCCAGCAGCCTAAGACTAGCGGGAGGGGGAGAGACCCAGTACTTC	16	.	TRBD2	TRBV5-1	TRBJ2-5
CASSQETGGASYEQYF	TGCGCCAGCAGCCAAGAGACCGGAGGGGCATCCTACGAGCAGTACTTC	16	.	.	TRBV4-1	TRBJ2-7
CASSAGTSGSRTAPYEQYF	TGTGCCAGCAGCGCTGGGACTAGCGGGAGTCGAACCGCACCCTACGAGCAGTACTTC	19	.	TRBD2	TRBV7-6	TRBJ2-7
CASSPPRGPDAGELFF	TGTGCCAGCAGCCCACCGAGGGGGCCAGATGCCGGGGAGCTGTTTTTT	16	.	TRBD1	TRBV7-9	TRBJ2-2
CASSEADKINLGQDSYEQYF	TGTGCCAGCAGTGAAGCGGATAAAATTAATCTTGGACAGGACTCCTACGAGCAGTACTTC	20	.	TRBD1	TRBV2	TRBJ2-7